This is a list of T cell receptor beta chains from one sample in a study of blood T cells in healthy people across ages. MiXCR, run by TCRdb on the 5' RACE reads, gives a single entry per CDR3 protein. The sample consists of hundreds of thousands of distinct CDR3 sequences, around 46% of them appearing once. What was sequenced was blood. The receptors stem from a man under 40 in good health. Each CDR3 is given with its conserved first and last residue. D genes are given only for firm matches. The size field is filled for only some rows; it gives once, few, many or a size class.

abundance: .; v_gene: TRBV3-1; j_gene: TRBJ2-7; d_gene: TRBD2; CDR3nt: TGTGCCAGCAGCCACGCCTCTAGCGGTAGCTCCTACGAGCAGTACTTC; CDR3aa: CASSHASSGSSYEQYF
abundance: .; v_gene: TRBV28; j_gene: TRBJ1-4; d_gene: .; CDR3nt: TGTGCCAGCAGTTTAATGGGACCCCTCGCAAAACTGTTTTTT; CDR3aa: CASSLMGPLAKLFF
abundance: few; v_gene: TRBV7-9; j_gene: TRBJ2-1; d_gene: TRBD2; CDR3nt: TGTGCCAGCAGCTTAGGAGCGGGGGGTCCCAGCTCCTACAATGAGCAGTTCTTC; CDR3aa: CASSLGAGGPSSYNEQFF
abundance: .; v_gene: TRBV6-5; j_gene: TRBJ1-2; d_gene: .; CDR3nt: TGTGCCAGCAGTTCCCTACTCGGGGCCCCCTTTTATGGCTACACCTTC; CDR3aa: CASSSLLGAPFYGYTF
abundance: .; v_gene: TRBV11-2; j_gene: TRBJ1-1; d_gene: .; CDR3nt: TGTGCCAGCAGCCCGGGCTGGACTGAAGCTTTCTTT; CDR3aa: CASSPGWTEAFF
abundance: .; v_gene: TRBV12-3/TRBV12-4; j_gene: TRBJ2-3; d_gene: .; CDR3nt: TGTGCCAGCAGCCGATGGGACGGGGAAGTACATACGCAGTATTTT; CDR3aa: CASSRWDGEVHTQYF
abundance: few; v_gene: TRBV28; j_gene: TRBJ1-5; d_gene: TRBD1; CDR3nt: TGTGCCAGCAGTCCGCCGCGGCAGGGGGGAGGTCAGCCCCAGCATTTT; CDR3aa: CASSPPRQGGGQPQHF
abundance: .; v_gene: TRBV4-2; j_gene: TRBJ2-5; d_gene: TRBD2; CDR3nt: TGTGCCAGCAGCCAAGATATGGTGGAGCGGGAGAAGTACTTC; CDR3aa: CASSQDMVEREKYF
abundance: once; v_gene: TRBV27; j_gene: TRBJ2-3; d_gene: .; CDR3nt: TGTGCCAGCAAATTGGGACCAGAGAATTTCGCCGATACGCAGTATTTT; CDR3aa: CASKLGPENFADTQYF
abundance: .; v_gene: TRBV4-3; j_gene: TRBJ2-3; d_gene: .; CDR3nt: TGCACCAGCAGCCAAGATCAAGCAGGAACCTACACAGATACGCAGTATTTT; CDR3aa: CTSSQDQAGTYTDTQYF
abundance: few; v_gene: TRBV4-1; j_gene: TRBJ2-5; d_gene: .; CDR3nt: TGCGCCAGCAGCCCCCCAATAGTCCCAGAGACCCAGTACTTC; CDR3aa: CASSPPIVPETQYF
abundance: .; v_gene: TRBV7-9; j_gene: TRBJ1-4; d_gene: .; CDR3nt: TGTGCCAGCTGGGGGGGGACGAAGGAAAAACTGTTTTTT; CDR3aa: CASWGGTKEKLFF
abundance: .; v_gene: TRBV4-3; j_gene: TRBJ1-6; d_gene: .; CDR3nt: TGCGCCAGCAGCCAATCCGTTTCCCGGAGCTCCTATAATTCACCCCTCCACTTT; CDR3aa: CASSQSVSRSSYNSPLHF
abundance: .; v_gene: TRBV7-6; j_gene: TRBJ2-1; d_gene: .; CDR3nt: TGTGCCAGCAGCTTAGAATGGCCCGAGGATCTCTACTACAATGAGCAGTTCTTC; CDR3aa: CASSLEWPEDLYYNEQFF
abundance: few; v_gene: TRBV4-1; j_gene: TRBJ2-5; d_gene: TRBD2; CDR3nt: TGCGCCAGCAGCTGGTCAAGCGGGGCAGAGACCCAGTACTTC; CDR3aa: CASSWSSGAETQYF
abundance: few; v_gene: TRBV28; j_gene: TRBJ2-1; d_gene: .; CDR3nt: TGTGCCAGCAGTTCTCCGGGGCTACCTTACAATGAGCAGTTCTTC; CDR3aa: CASSSPGLPYNEQFF
abundance: .; v_gene: TRBV6-2/TRBV6-3; j_gene: TRBJ2-1; d_gene: TRBD2; CDR3nt: TGTGCCAGCAGTGCGGGACTATACAATGAGCAGTTCTTC; CDR3aa: CASSAGLYNEQFF
abundance: .; v_gene: TRBV7-2; j_gene: TRBJ1-4; d_gene: TRBD1; CDR3nt: TGTGCCAGCAGCTTCGGAGGGGGCGGAAAACTGTTTTTT; CDR3aa: CASSFGGGGKLFF
abundance: .; v_gene: TRBV27; j_gene: TRBJ2-3; d_gene: TRBD2; CDR3nt: TGTGCCAGCAGCAAAAGGCTAGCGGGGGGGTTCACAGATACGCAGTATTTT; CDR3aa: CASSKRLAGGFTDTQYF
abundance: few; v_gene: TRBV27; j_gene: TRBJ1-2; d_gene: TRBD1; CDR3nt: TGTGCCAGCAGCCCACTAGGACAGGGGGCAGGCTATGGCTACACCTTC; CDR3aa: CASSPLGQGAGYGYTF
abundance: few; v_gene: TRBV18; j_gene: TRBJ2-6; d_gene: .; CDR3nt: TGTGCCAGCTCACCAACGAGAGGGCTGGCTGGGGCCAACGTCCTGACTTTC; CDR3aa: CASSPTRGLAGANVLTF
abundance: .; v_gene: TRBV20-1; j_gene: TRBJ2-7; d_gene: TRBD1; CDR3nt: TGCAGTGCTAGTGGGGTATGGGACAGGGGATCCTACGAGCAGTACTTC; CDR3aa: CSASGVWDRGSYEQYF
abundance: .; v_gene: TRBV6-5; j_gene: TRBJ1-5; d_gene: .; CDR3nt: TGTGCCAGCAGTTACTCGTATCTAGGTAGCAATCAGCCCCAGCATTTT; CDR3aa: CASSYSYLGSNQPQHF
abundance: many; v_gene: TRBV28; j_gene: TRBJ2-7; d_gene: TRBD1; CDR3nt: TGTGCCAGCAGTTTGGGGACAGGGAGGCTCGAGCAGTACTTC; CDR3aa: CASSLGTGRLEQYF
abundance: .; v_gene: TRBV20-1; j_gene: TRBJ2-1; d_gene: .; CDR3nt: TGCAGTGCTACACAATCACTCCAGGCAATTGAGCAGTTCTTC; CDR3aa: CSATQSLQAIEQFF
abundance: .; v_gene: TRBV3-1; j_gene: TRBJ2-1; d_gene: TRBD1; CDR3nt: TGTGCCAGCAGCCCCGCGCGGACAGGCTACTACAATGAGCAGTTCTTC; CDR3aa: CASSPARTGYYNEQFF
abundance: .; v_gene: TRBV7-3; j_gene: TRBJ2-4; d_gene: .; CDR3nt: TGTGCCAGCAGCTTAGGCCGGGACGGTCAAAACATTCAGTACTTC; CDR3aa: CASSLGRDGQNIQYF
abundance: few; v_gene: TRBV18; j_gene: TRBJ2-1; d_gene: TRBD2; CDR3nt: TGTGCCAGCTCATTGAATGGTCTAGCGGGTAATGAGCAGTTCTTC; CDR3aa: CASSLNGLAGNEQFF
abundance: few; v_gene: TRBV20-1; j_gene: TRBJ2-3; d_gene: .; CDR3nt: TGCAGTGCACCGACTAACACCGGACGCACAGATACGCAGTATTTT; CDR3aa: CSAPTNTGRTDTQYF